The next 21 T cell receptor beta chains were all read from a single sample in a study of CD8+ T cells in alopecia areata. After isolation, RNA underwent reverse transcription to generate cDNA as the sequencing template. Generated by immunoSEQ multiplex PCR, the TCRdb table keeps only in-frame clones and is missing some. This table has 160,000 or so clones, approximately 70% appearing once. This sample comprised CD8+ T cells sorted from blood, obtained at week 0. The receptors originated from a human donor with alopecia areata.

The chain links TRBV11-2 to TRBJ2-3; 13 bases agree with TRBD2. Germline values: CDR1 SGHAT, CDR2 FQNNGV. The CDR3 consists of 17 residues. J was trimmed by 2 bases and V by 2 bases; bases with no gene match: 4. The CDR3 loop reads CASSLRTSGGVTDTQYF. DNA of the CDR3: TGTGCCAGCAGCTTAAGGACTAGCGGGGGAGTCACAGATACGCAGTATTTT. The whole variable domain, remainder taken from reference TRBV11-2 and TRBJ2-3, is EAGVAQSPRYKIIEKRQSVAFWCNPISGHATLYWYQQILGQGPKLLIQFQNNGVVDDSQLPKDRFSAERLKGVDSTLKIQPAKLEDSAVYLCASSLRTSGGVTDTQYFGPGTRLTVL.

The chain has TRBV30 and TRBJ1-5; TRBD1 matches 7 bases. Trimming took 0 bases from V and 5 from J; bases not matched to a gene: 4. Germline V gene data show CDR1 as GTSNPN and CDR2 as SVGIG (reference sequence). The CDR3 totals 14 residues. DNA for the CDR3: TGTGCCTGGAGTGTTGGGCAGGGGGATCAGCCCCAGCATTTT. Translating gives CAWSVGQGDQPQHF.

The CDR3 loop is CASSRDSKETQYF. CDR3 in DNA: TGCGCCAGCAGCCGGGACTCTAAAGAGACCCAGTACTTC. The chain uses TRBV5-1 and TRBJ2-5, with D tentatively TRBD2 (6 bases). Trimming removed 4 bases at V and 3 bases at J, with 10 bases between. CDR1 SGHRS and CDR2 YFSETQ come from the germline V gene. The CDR3 extends over 13 amino acids.

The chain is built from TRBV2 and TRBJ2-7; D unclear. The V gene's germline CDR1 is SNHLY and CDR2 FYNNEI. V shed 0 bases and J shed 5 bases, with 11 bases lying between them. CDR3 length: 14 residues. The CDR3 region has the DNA TGTGCCAGCAGTGAAGCGTTGGCAAATCACGAGCAGTACTTC. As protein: CASSEALANHEQYF.

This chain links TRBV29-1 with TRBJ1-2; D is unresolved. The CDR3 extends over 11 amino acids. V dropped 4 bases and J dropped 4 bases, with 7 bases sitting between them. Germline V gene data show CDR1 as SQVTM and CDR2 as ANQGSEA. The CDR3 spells CSVVQSYGYTF. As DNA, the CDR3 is TGCAGCGTTGTACAGTCCTATGGCTACACCTTC.

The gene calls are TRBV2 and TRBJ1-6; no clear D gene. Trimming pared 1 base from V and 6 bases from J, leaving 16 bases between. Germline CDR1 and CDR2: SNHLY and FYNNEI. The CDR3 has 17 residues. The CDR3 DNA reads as TGTGCCAGCAGTGAAGTTTTTCGGTGGCAGGTTAATTCACCCCTCCACTTT. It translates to CASSEVFRWQVNSPLHF.

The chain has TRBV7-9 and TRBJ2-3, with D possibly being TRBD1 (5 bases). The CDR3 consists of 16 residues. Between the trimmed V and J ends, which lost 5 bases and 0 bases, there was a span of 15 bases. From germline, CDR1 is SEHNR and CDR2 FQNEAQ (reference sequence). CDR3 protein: CASSPLQEPSTDTQYF. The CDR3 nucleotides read TGTGCCAGCAGCCCCCTACAGGAACCGAGCACAGATACGCAGTATTTT.

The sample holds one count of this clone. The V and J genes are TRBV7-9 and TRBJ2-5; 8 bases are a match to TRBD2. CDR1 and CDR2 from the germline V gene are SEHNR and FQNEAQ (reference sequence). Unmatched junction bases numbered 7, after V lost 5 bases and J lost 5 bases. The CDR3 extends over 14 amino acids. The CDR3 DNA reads TGTGCCAGCAGCCAGGCGGGGGGCCGGGAGACCCAGTACTTC. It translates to CASSQAGGRETQYF.

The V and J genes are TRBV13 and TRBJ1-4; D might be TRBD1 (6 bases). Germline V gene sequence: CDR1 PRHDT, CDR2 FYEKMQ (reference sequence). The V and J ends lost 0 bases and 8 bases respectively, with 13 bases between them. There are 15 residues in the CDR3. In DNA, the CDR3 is TGTGCCAGCAGCTTAGGTCGGGGGGGCGAAGAAAAACTGTTTTTT. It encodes CASSLGRGGEEKLFF.

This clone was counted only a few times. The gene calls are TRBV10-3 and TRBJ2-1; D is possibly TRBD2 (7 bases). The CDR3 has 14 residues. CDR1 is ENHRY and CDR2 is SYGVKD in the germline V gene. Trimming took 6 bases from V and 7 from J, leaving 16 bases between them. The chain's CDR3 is CAISTPGGGNEQFF. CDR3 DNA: TGTGCCATCAGCACGCCGGGGGGCGGAAATGAGCAGTTCTTC.

CDR3 in DNA: TGCGCCAGCAGCCAAGATCCTGTAGCGGTGACAGATACGCAGTATTTT. Translating gives CASSQDPVAVTDTQYF. The genes are TRBV4-1 and TRBJ2-3; tentatively, D is TRBD2 (6 bases). Germline lookup yields CDR1 MGHRA and CDR2 YSYEKL. Trimming cost V 0 bases and J 3 bases, with 13 bases left between them. This CDR3 region has 16 residues.

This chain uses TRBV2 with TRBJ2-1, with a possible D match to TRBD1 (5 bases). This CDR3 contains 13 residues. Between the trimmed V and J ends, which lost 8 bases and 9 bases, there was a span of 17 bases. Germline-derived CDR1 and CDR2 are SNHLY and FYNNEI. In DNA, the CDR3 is TGTGCCAGCCTACCGACAGACGAAGCTGAGCAGTTCTTC. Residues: CASLPTDEAEQFF.

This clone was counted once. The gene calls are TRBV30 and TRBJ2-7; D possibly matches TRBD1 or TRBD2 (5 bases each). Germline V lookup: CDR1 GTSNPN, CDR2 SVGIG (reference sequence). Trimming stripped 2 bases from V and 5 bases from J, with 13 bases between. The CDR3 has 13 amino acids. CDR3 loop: CAWSRLGVNEQYF. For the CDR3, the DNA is TGTGCCTGGAGTCGATTGGGGGTCAACGAGCAGTACTTC.

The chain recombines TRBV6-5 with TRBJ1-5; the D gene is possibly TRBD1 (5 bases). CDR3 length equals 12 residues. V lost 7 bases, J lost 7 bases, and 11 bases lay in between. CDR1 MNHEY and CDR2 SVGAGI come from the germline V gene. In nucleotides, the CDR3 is TGTGCCAGCACAACAGGTGCACAGCCCCAGCATTTT. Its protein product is CASTTGAQPQHF.

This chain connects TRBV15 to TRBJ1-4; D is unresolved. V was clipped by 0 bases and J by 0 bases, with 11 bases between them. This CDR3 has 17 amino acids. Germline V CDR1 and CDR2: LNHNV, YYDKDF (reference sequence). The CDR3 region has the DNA TGTGCCACCAGCAGAGATCGGTCTCATACAACTAATGAAAAACTGTTTTTT. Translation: CATSRDRSHTTNEKLFF.

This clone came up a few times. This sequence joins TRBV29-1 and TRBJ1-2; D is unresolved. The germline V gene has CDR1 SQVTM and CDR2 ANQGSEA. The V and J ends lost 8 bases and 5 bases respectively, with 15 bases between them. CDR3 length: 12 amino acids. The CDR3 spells CSTKLMEYGYTF. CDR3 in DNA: TGCAGCACGAAGCTGATGGAGTATGGCTACACCTTC.

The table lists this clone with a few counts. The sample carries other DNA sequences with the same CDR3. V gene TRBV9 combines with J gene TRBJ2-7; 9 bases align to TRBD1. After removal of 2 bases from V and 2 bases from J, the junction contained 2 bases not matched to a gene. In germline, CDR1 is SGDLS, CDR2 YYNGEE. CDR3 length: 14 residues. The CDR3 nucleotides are TGTGCCAGCAGCGTCGGGACAGGGACCTACGAGCAGTACTTC. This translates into CASSVGTGTYEQYF.

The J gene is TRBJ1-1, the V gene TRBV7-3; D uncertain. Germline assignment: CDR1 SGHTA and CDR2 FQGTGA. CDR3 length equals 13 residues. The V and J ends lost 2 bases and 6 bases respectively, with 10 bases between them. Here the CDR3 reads CASSLVTGSEAFF. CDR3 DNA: TGTGCCAGCAGCTTAGTCACCGGGTCTGAAGCTTTCTTT.

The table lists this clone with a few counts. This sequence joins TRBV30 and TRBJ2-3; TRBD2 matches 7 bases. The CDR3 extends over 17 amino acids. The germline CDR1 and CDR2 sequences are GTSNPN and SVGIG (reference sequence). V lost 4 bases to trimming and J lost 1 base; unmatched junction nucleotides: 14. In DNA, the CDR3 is TGTGCCTGGACCCCACGGAGCGGGGAGGTGGGCACAGATACGCAGTATTTT. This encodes CAWTPRSGEVGTDTQYF. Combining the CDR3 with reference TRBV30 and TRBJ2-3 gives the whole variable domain SQTIHQWPATLVQPVGSPLSLECTVEGTSNPNLYWYRQAAGRGLQLLFYSVGIGQISSEVPQNLSASRPQDRQFILSSKKLLLSDSGFYLCAWTPRSGEVGTDTQYFGPGTRLTVL.

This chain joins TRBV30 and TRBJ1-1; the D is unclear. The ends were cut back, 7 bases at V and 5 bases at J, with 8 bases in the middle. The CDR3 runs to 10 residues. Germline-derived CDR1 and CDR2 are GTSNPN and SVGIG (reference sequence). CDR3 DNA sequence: TGTGCCTCCTCGGGGACTGAAGCTTTCTTT. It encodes CASSGTEAFF.

In nucleotides, the CDR3 is TGTGCCAGCAGCCCCCGGGACAGGCCCTCCTACGAGCAGTACTTC. Its translation: CASSPRDRPSYEQYF. The chain links TRBV7-2 to TRBJ2-7, with 8 bases matching TRBD1. The CDR3 has 15 amino acids. The V gene end was trimmed by 5 bases and the J gene end by 0 bases; junction bases not matched to a gene: 6. CDR1 and CDR2 (germline): SGHTA, FQGNSA.